This T cell receptor beta chain was identified during a study of response to subunit inactivated influenza vaccine. Broader study findings: It was suggested by the authors that few new T cells are recruited by each seasonal influenza vaccination.

This clonotype was counted once. As yet, its antigen is unknown. Deletions cut 3 bases from V and 2 bases from J, with 13 bases between. The CDR3 has 15 amino acids. The V gene's germline CDR1 is MNHEY and CDR2 SVGEGT. MiXCR was run by TCRdb on the RT-PCR reads, yielding one entry per CDR3 protein. The sample holds 500,000 to 600,000 distinct CDR3 sequences, around 13% seen once. Here the sequenced sample was PBMCs from blood, taken 40 to 50 days after vaccination. The chain carries TRBV6-2 or TRBV6-3 and TRBJ2-5, with D unclear. The source of this sequence is a man aged 45-65 years who received an inactivated influenza vaccine. The CDR3 loop reads CASSYTLGIQETQYF. The CDR3 region has the DNA TGTGCCAGCAGTTATACCCTTGGGATACAAGAGACCCAGTACTTC.